Shown below are 27 T cell receptor beta chains from a single sample sequenced in a study of blood T cell repertoires in COVID-19. Libraries were prepared by immunoSEQ multiplex PCR; TCRdb keeps only in-frame clonotypes and omits some of them. The profile covers 60,000 to 65,000 clones, with about four fifths appearing a single time and roughly 16% taken by the ten largest. The specimen sequenced was peripheral blood. These receptors all come from a man aged 55 to 70 with COVID-19, enrolled during active disease.

In this sample, this clone turned up a few times. The V call is TRBV28, the J call TRBJ2-7; 9 bases map to TRBD1. CDR1 and CDR2 from the germline V gene are MDHEN and SYDVKM. The CDR3 contains 15 residues. The ends lost 6 bases at V and 3 bases at J; junction bases unmatched: 9. The CDR3 sequence: CASRSIGTGIYEQYF. The CDR3 DNA follows: TGTGCCAGCAGATCGATCGGGACAGGGATCTACGAGCAGTACTTC.

The chain combines TRBV7-3 with TRBJ1-6; no clear D gene. Germline lookup yields CDR1 SGHTA and CDR2 FQGTGA. CDR3 length: 14 residues. Trimming shortened V by 4 bases and J by 13 bases, and 17 bases separated the two germline ends. The DNA for the CDR3 is TGTGCCAGCAGCTCCTCCCGGGGTTTCGCGCCCCTCCACTTT. It specifies CASSSSRGFAPLHF.

The chain has TRBV5-1 and TRBJ2-7; 11 bases are shared with TRBD1. Per germline, CDR1 SGHRS and CDR2 YFSETQ. This CDR3 contains 15 residues. Trimming took 2 bases from V and 3 from J; bases not matched to a gene: 4. The CDR3 loop reads CASSLGTGGYYEQYF. DNA of the CDR3: TGCGCCAGCAGCTTAGGGACAGGGGGTTACTACGAGCAGTACTTC.

This clone was detected once. The chain has TRBV5-6 and TRBJ1-1; D is possibly TRBD1 (6 bases). Germline CDR1 reads SGHDT; CDR2 reads YYEEEE. V was trimmed by 5 bases and J by 3 bases, leaving 17 bases between them. The CDR3 loop spans 15 amino acids. The DNA of the CDR3 is TGTGCCAGCAGTAAATGGACAGTTTTCCACACTGAAGCTTTCTTT. Translation: CASSKWTVFHTEAFF.

Only one count was recorded for this clone. The chain has TRBV15 and TRBJ1-1; 7 bases align to TRBD1. The J segment lost 2 bases and the V segment lost 4 bases, leaving 4 bases of the junction unmatched. Germline V gene lookup returns CDR1 LNHNV and CDR2 YYDKDF (reference sequence). This CDR3 comprises 14 residues. The CDR3 sequence is CATSTRQGNTEAFF. CDR3 coding DNA: TGTGCCACCAGCACTAGACAGGGAAACACTGAAGCTTTCTTT.

The chain uses TRBV28 and TRBJ2-5; 9 bases line up with TRBD2. The V gene end was trimmed by 3 bases and the J gene end by 4 bases; junction bases not matched to a gene: 9. CDR1 MDHEN and CDR2 SYDVKM come from the germline V gene. The CDR3 loop spans 16 amino acids. CDR3 nucleotides: TGTGCCAGCAGTTTGAAGCGGGGGGAAAAACGAGAGACCCAGTACTTC. It codes for CASSLKRGEKRETQYF.

The V call is TRBV29-1, the J call TRBJ2-6; unclear D gene. Trimming cost V 4 bases and J 0 bases, with 16 bases left between them. Germline V gives CDR1 SQVTM, CDR2 ANQGSEA. This CDR3 spans 17 amino acids. CDR3: CSVGLVGSSSGANVLTF. The CDR3 nucleotides read TGCAGCGTTGGTTTGGTCGGGTCGAGCTCTGGGGCCAACGTCCTGACTTTC.

The chain recombines TRBV2 with TRBJ1-3; D remains ambiguous. V was trimmed by 1 base and J by 0 bases, leaving 7 bases between them. Germline CDR1 is SNHLY and CDR2 is FYNNEI. This CDR3 is built from 15 residues. CDR3 sequence (DNA): TGTGCCAGCAGTGAAGGGGCCATCTCTGGAAACACCATATATTTT. Protein: CASSEGAISGNTIYF.

This chain connects TRBV4-1 to TRBJ1-3; D unclear. Trimming stripped 4 bases from V and 2 bases from J, with 12 bases between. CDR1 and CDR2 (germline): MGHRA, YSYEKL. This CDR3 has 15 residues. The CDR3 spells CASSLGGQTGNTIYF. The CDR3 nucleotides are TGCGCCAGCAGCCTAGGAGGGCAGACTGGAAACACCATATATTTT.

V usage is TRBV12-3 or TRBV12-4 and J usage is TRBJ1-1, with D unclear. V lost 1 base and J 11 bases, leaving 8 bases between the germline ends. The CDR3 spans 11 residues. The CDR3 protein is CASSLDGPAFF. The CDR3 nucleotides are TGTGCCAGCAGTTTAGACGGTCCGGCTTTCTTT.

V usage is TRBV4-2 and J usage is TRBJ1-1, with TRBD1 identical over 9 bases. From germline, CDR1 is LGHNA and CDR2 YNFKEQ. This CDR3 region has 14 residues. Trimming at V came to 4 bases and at J to 2 bases, leaving 2 bases not matched to a gene. CDR3 sequence: CASSLDRGNTEAFF. CDR3 sequence (DNA): TGTGCCAGCAGCCTGGACAGGGGTAACACTGAAGCTTTCTTT.

This clone has a single count. The genes are TRBV19 and TRBJ2-7, with D perhaps TRBD1 (5 bases). CDR1 is LNHDA and CDR2 is SQIVND in the germline V gene (reference sequence). The V end was cut by 5 bases, the J end by 5 bases, with 13 bases between. The CDR3 loop spans 13 amino acids. CDR3 in amino acids: CASSPRADNEQYF. CDR3 bases: TGTGCCAGTAGTCCCAGGGCGGACAACGAGCAGTACTTC.

The V call is TRBV5-6, the J call TRBJ2-3; 7 nucleotides match TRBD1. The V gene end was trimmed by 2 bases and the J gene end by 4 bases; junction bases not matched to a gene: 1. The germline V gene encodes CDR1 SGHDT and CDR2 YYEEEE. The CDR3 has 13 amino acids. In DNA, the CDR3 is TGTGCCAGCAGCTTAGGGGGCCCAGATACGCAGTATTTT. This sequence encodes CASSLGGPDTQYF. The full variable domain, rest sourced from reference TRBV5-6 and TRBJ2-3, is DAGVTQSPTHLIKTRGQQVTLRCSPKSGHDTVSWYQQALGQGPQFIFQYYEEEERQRGNFPDRFSGHQFPNYSSELNVNALLLGDSALYLCASSLGGPDTQYFGPGTRLTVL.

V gene TRBV5-4 combines with J gene TRBJ1-3; D is uncertain. This CDR3 spans 13 amino acids. With 7 bases removed from V and 1 base from J, the gap between germline ends came to 9 bases. The germline CDR1 and CDR2 sequences are SGHNT and YYREEE (reference sequence). Written as DNA, the CDR3 is TGTGCCAGCCACAACAGATCTGGAAACACCATATATTTT. Its translation is CASHNRSGNTIYF.

CDR3 loop: CASRKQDNEQFF. The CDR3 DNA reads TGTGCCAGCAGGAAACAAGACAATGAGCAGTTCTTC. V usage is TRBV2 and J usage is TRBJ2-1; no clear D gene. V was trimmed by 6 bases and J by 5 bases, leaving 8 bases between them. CDR1 and CDR2 from the germline V gene are SNHLY and FYNNEI. This CDR3 region has 12 residues.

The CDR3 here is CASSLIPGIDGYTF. CDR3 coding DNA: TGTGCCAGCAGCCTTATACCAGGGATCGATGGCTACACCTTC. The chain combines TRBV11-2 with TRBJ1-2, with a weak D call TRBD1 (5 bases). The germline V and J ends were trimmed by 5 bases and 6 bases, with 16 bases remaining between them. The length of the CDR3 is 14 residues. From germline, CDR1 is SGHAT and CDR2 FQNNGV.

The genes are TRBV7-9 and TRBJ1-2; D is possibly TRBD1 (6 bases). There are 16 residues in the CDR3. Germline-derived CDR1 and CDR2 are SEHNR and FQNEAQ (reference sequence). V dropped 1 base and J dropped 4 bases, with 16 bases sitting between them. This CDR3 reads CASSLVPRTVSYGYTF. The DNA for the CDR3 is TGTGCCAGCAGCTTAGTCCCCCGGACAGTCTCCTATGGCTACACCTTC. The whole variable domain, filled in from reference TRBV7-9 and TRBJ1-2, reads DTGVSQNPRHKITKRGQNVTFRCDPISEHNRLYWYRQTLGQGPEFLTYFQNEAQLEKSRLLSDRFSAERPKGSFSTLEIQRTEQGDSAMYLCASSLVPRTVSYGYTFGSGTRLTVV.

J is TRBJ2-3 and V is TRBV29-1; 8 nucleotides agree with TRBD1. This CDR3 contains 13 residues. The J segment lost 4 bases and the V segment lost 6 bases, leaving 6 bases of the junction unmatched. Germline CDR1 SQVTM, CDR2 ANQGSEA. CDR3: CSVYGQGSDTQYF. In DNA form, the CDR3 reads TGCAGCGTCTATGGACAGGGTTCAGATACGCAGTATTTT.

The V and J genes are TRBV7-9 and TRBJ1-2; the match to TRBD1 covers 11 bases. Germline-derived CDR1 and CDR2 are SEHNR and FQNEAQ (reference sequence). V was pared by 5 bases and J by 6 bases, with 5 bases of the junction left unmatched. This CDR3 contains 14 residues. CDR3 nucleotide sequence: TGTGCCAGCAGCCTGGACAGGGGGCGCGATGGCTACACCTTC. Residues: CASSLDRGRDGYTF.

The gene calls are TRBV18 and TRBJ2-5; no reliable D call. Germline V gene data show CDR1 as KGHSH and CDR2 as LQKENI. V lost 2 bases, J lost 2 bases, and 6 bases lay in between. The CDR3 covers 13 residues. As DNA, the CDR3 is TGTGCCAGCTCACCAGCCAGACAAGAGACCCAGTACTTC. Translated, it gives CASSPARQETQYF.

The chain is built from TRBV2 and TRBJ2-7; the D gene is possibly TRBD1 (5 bases). V lost 4 bases to trimming and J lost 2 bases, with 12 bases between them. Per the germline V gene, CDR1 is SNHLY and CDR2 is FYNNEI. The CDR3 extends over 14 amino acids. CDR3 region: CASSGPRATYEQYF. DNA of the CDR3: TGTGCCAGCAGTGGGCCCAGGGCTACCTACGAGCAGTACTTC.

The V and J genes are TRBV28 and TRBJ2-3, with 10 bases lining up with TRBD1. Per germline, CDR1 MDHEN and CDR2 SYDVKM. V was pared by 5 bases and J by 0 bases, with 11 bases of the junction left unmatched. The CDR3 is 18 amino acids. This chain's CDR3 is CASSLLPGTGASTDTQYF. The CDR3 nucleotides are TGTGCCAGCAGTCTACTCCCTGGGACAGGGGCTAGCACAGATACGCAGTATTTT.

The V gene is TRBV24-1, the J gene TRBJ2-1; TRBD2 might be the D (5 bases). CDR3 length equals 15 residues. Germline V gene lookup returns CDR1 KGHDR and CDR2 SFDVKD. V was pared by 3 bases and J by 8 bases, with 16 bases between. As DNA, the CDR3 is TGTGCCACCAGTGATCCTAGATCAGCCGGGGATGAGCAGTTCTTC. Translated: CATSDPRSAGDEQFF.

The gene calls are TRBV18 and TRBJ1-3; D not resolved. Trimming pared 3 bases from V and 0 bases from J, leaving 12 bases between. Looked up from germline, CDR1 is KGHSH and CDR2 is LQKENI. The CDR3 is 16 residues long. This chain's CDR3 is CASSPKEGNSGNTIYF. The CDR3 DNA is TGTGCCAGCTCACCCAAAGAGGGTAACTCTGGAAACACCATATATTTT.

The chain carries TRBV19 and TRBJ2-5; weak D call: TRBD2 (7 bases). The CDR3 consists of 14 residues. Germline assignment: CDR1 LNHDA and CDR2 SQIVND (reference sequence). V was trimmed by 9 bases and J by 6 bases, leaving 20 bases between them. CDR3 loop: CASEGGGGTQTQYF. CDR3 nucleotides: TGTGCCAGCGAAGGGGGGGGAGGGACGCAGACCCAGTACTTC.

V gene TRBV6-5 combines with J gene TRBJ2-7; D might be TRBD1 (5 bases). Germline CDR1 reads MNHEY; CDR2 reads SVGAGI. The CDR3 contains 13 residues. V was shortened by 7 bases and J by 5 bases, with 15 bases between the two germline ends. Written as DNA, the CDR3 is TGTGCCAGCATCGCGTCGGACATCCACGAGCAGTACTTC. Translating it yields CASIASDIHEQYF.

The chain is built from TRBV10-3 and TRBJ1-2; no reliable D call. Germline lookup yields CDR1 ENHRY and CDR2 SYGVKD. Trimming removed 6 bases at V and 7 bases at J, with 9 bases between. The CDR3 extends over 11 amino acids. The CDR3, as DNA: TGTGCCATCAGGTACGAGGGTGGCTACACCTTC. Translated, it gives CAIRYEGGYTF.